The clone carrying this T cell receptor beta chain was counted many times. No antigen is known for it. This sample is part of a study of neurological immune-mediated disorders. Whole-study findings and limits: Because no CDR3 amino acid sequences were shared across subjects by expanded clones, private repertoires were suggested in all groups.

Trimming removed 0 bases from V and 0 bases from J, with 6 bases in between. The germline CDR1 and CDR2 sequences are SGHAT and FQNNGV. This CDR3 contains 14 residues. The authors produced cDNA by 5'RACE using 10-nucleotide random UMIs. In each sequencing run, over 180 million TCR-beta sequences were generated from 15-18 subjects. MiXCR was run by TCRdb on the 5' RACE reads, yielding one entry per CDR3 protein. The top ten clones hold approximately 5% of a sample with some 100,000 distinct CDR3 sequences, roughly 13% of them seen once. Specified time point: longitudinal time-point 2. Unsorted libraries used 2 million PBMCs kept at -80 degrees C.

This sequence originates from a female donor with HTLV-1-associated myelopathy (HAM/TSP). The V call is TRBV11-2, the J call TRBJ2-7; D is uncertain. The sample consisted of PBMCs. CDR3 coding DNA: TGTGCCAGCAGCTTAGAAGGGCCCTCCTACGAGCAGTACTTC. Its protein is CASSLEGPSYEQYF.